This T cell receptor beta chain is drawn from a study of a mutant IDH1 vaccine in newly diagnosed glioma (dated by TCRdb to the early 2020s). Concerning the study at large: Patients received eight vaccinations in weeks 1, 3, 5, 7, 11, 15, 19 and 23, corresponding to visits V03 through V10. For exploratory analyses, around 26 treated patients had longitudinal TCRB deep sequencing done wherever samples were available. Peripheral blood was drawn at six visits: V03 (baseline), V05, V07, V10, V12 and V13. Prior to enrollment, patients had been given standard therapy consisting of radiotherapy alone, temozolomide alone, or radiochemotherapy with temozolomide, with the combination given to most patients. The roughly 30 treated patients were around 62% male and around 40% female, with a mean age of approximately 40 years. Vaccination started 4-6 weeks after radiotherapy alone, or was given together with temozolomide cycles in the groups whose treatment included chemotherapy. Paper-wide results and their limitations: The authors stated that sample limitations prevented analyses of patient blood samples from being reproduced. Immune responses induced by the vaccine were seen in around 93% of patients across multiple MHC alleles. Selection of PBMC samples for TCRB deep sequencing was based on availability. Pseudoprogression seemed to be unrelated to changes in the top peripheral T cell clonotypes found by TCRB sequencing.

With respect to this clone: Its specific antigen is unknown. No base quality values were provided; no much bigger clone lies one nucleotide off.

For CDR1 and CDR2, the germline V gene lists MDHEN and SYDVKM. The CDR3 runs 17 residues from the cysteine to the phenylalanine. Here the CDR3 DNA is all that survives: 51 bases in frame from base 1. Germline trimming amounts to 2 bases on V and 0 bases on J, with 9 as the count of junction bases outside the gene matches. This sample's time point label indicates: week 23, last vaccination. Each vaccine dose was 300 ug of a 20-mer mutant IDH1 peptide in Montanide, given subcutaneously with topical imiquimod. Donors had newly diagnosed WHO grade 3 or 4 IDH1-mutant astrocytomas with loss of nuclear ATRX. The samples were drawn from NOA16, a multicentre, single-arm, open-label phase I trial in Germany that tested a mutant IDH1 peptide vaccine in humans for the first time. The DNeasy Blood and Tissue Kit was used to extract genomic DNA from EDTA blood for TCRB sequencing. Receptors were amplified or captured by the immunoSEQ multiplex PCR assay. Rearranged TCR beta chain sequences were amplified using the hsTCRB Kit according to the manufacturer's protocol. Sequencing of TCRB libraries was carried out on an Illumina MiSeq. Under the source paper's analysis protocol: The kit vendor's proprietary platform handled demultiplexing, trimming and gene mapping. Drawn from immuneACCESS, this table holds only the in-frame rearrangements with V and J called that TCRdb kept. Clones are partly lost; checked studies trace under half to an unresolved V gene and leave the rest unexplained. The V and J calls and clone size were taken over from that table, and D and trimming were inferred from the DNA. This sample holds 60,000 or so clones; 80% to 90% were observed only once. The ten largest make up about 4.1% of the sample.

Recombination joined TRBV28 with TRBJ2-7; 8 central nucleotides agree with TRBD2. The sequence came from a young man with glioma. Sequencing used PBMCs, obtained from a glioma patient whose treatment included an IDH1 peptide vaccine. The CDR3 corresponds to CASSLHTGGLSSYEQYF. The nucleotide sequence reads as follows: TGTGCCAGCAGTTTACATACGGGGGGGCTTAGCTCCTACGAGCAGTACTTC.